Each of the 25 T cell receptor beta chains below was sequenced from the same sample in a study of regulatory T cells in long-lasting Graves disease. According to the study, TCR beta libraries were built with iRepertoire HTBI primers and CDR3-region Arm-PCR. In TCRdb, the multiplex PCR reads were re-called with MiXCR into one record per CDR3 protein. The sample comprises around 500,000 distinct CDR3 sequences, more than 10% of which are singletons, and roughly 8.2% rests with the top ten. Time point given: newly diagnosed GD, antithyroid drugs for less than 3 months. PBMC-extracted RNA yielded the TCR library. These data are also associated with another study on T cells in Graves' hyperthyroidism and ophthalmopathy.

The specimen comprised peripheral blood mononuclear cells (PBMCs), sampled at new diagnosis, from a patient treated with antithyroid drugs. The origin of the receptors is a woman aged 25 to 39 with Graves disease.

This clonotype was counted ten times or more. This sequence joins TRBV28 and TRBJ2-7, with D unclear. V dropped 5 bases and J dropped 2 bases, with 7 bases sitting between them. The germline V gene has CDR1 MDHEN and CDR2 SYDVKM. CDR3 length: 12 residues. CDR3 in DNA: TGTGCCAGCAGTAGTTCCGCCTACGAGCAGTACTTC. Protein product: CASSSSAYEQYF.

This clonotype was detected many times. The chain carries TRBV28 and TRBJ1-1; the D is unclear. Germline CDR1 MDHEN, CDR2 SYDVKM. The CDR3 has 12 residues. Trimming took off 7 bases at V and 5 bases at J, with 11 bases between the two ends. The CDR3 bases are TGTGCCAGCAACACCCCCAGTACTGAAGCTTTCTTT. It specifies CASNTPSTEAFF.

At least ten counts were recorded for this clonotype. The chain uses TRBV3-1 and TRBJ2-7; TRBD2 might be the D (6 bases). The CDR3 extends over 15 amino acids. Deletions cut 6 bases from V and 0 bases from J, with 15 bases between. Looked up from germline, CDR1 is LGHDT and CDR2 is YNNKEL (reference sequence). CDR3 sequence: CASRLNSGPSYEQYF. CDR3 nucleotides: TGTGCCAGCAGGCTAAATAGCGGTCCCTCCTACGAGCAGTACTTC.

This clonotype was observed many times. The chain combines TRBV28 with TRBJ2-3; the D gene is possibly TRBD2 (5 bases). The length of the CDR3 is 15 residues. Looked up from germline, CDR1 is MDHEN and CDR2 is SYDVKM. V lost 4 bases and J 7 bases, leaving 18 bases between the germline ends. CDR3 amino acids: CASSSVGRAINTQYF. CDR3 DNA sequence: TGTGCCAGCAGTTCCGTTGGGCGGGCCATCAATACGCAGTATTTT.

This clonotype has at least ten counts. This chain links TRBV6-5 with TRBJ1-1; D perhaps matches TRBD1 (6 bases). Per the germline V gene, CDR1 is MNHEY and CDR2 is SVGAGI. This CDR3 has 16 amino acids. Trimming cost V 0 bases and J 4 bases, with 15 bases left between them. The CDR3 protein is CASSYSTVRGSTEAFF. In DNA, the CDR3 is TGTGCCAGCAGTTACTCTACGGTCAGGGGTTCCACTGAAGCTTTCTTT.

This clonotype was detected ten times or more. The CDR3 here is CSARDSASGRKEQYF. The DNA of the CDR3 is TGCAGTGCTAGAGATTCGGCTAGCGGGAGGAAAGAGCAGTACTTC. The rearrangement joins TRBV20-1 to TRBJ2-7; 11 nucleotides line up with TRBD2. The CDR3 totals 15 residues. CDR1 and CDR2 (germline): DFQATT, SNEGSKA (reference sequence). V gave up 0 bases and J gave up 7 bases; unmatched junction bases: 8.

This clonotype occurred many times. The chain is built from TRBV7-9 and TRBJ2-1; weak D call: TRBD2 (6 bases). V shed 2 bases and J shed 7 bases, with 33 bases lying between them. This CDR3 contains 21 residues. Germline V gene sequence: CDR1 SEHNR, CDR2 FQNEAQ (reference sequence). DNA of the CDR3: TGTGCCAGCAGCTTAAGTCCTATTCGTATCCGATCCGGGACTCCGACGAATGAGCAGTTCTTC. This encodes CASSLSPIRIRSGTPTNEQFF. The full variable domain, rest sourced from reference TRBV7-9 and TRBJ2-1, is DTGVSQNPRHKITKRGQNVTFRCDPISEHNRLYWYRQTLGQGPEFLTYFQNEAQLEKSRLLSDRFSAERPKGSFSTLEIQRTEQGDSAMYLCASSLSPIRIRSGTPTNEQFFGPGTRLTVL.

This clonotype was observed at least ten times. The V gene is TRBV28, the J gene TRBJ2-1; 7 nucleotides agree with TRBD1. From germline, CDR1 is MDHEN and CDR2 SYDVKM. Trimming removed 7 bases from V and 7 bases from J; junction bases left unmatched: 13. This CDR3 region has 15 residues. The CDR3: CASTLPSQGQNEQFF. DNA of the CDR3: TGTGCCAGCACCCTGCCTTCCCAGGGACAGAATGAGCAGTTCTTC. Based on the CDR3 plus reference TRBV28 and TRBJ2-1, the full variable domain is DVKVTQSSRYLVKRTGEKVFLECVQDMDHENMFWYRQDPGLGLRLIYFSYDVKMKEKGDIPEGYSVSREKKERFSLILESASTNQTSMYLCASTLPSQGQNEQFFGPGTRLTVL.

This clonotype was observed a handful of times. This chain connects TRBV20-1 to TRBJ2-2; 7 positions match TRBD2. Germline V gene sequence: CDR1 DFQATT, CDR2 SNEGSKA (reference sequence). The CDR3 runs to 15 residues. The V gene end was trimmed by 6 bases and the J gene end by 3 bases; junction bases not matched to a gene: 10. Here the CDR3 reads CSAGFGGSDTGELFF. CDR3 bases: TGCAGTGCAGGTTTTGGCGGGAGCGACACCGGGGAGCTGTTTTTT.

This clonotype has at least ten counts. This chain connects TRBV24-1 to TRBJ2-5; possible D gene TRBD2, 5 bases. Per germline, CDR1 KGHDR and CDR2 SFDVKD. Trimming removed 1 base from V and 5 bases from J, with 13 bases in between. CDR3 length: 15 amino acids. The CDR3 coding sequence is TGTGCCACCAGTGATTTTGGAGGCGGCTTTGAGACCCAGTACTTC. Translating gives CATSDFGGGFETQYF.

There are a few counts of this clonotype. The CDR3 here is CSASLNRGAYGYTF. Written as DNA, the CDR3 is TGCAGTGCTAGTCTTAACAGGGGCGCCTATGGCTACACCTTC. This chain links TRBV20-1 with TRBJ1-2; 7 nucleotides agree with TRBD1. Losses at the gene ends were 3 bases for V and 4 bases for J; bases not matched to a gene: 8. Germline lookup yields CDR1 DFQATT and CDR2 SNEGSKA (reference sequence). The CDR3 has 14 residues.

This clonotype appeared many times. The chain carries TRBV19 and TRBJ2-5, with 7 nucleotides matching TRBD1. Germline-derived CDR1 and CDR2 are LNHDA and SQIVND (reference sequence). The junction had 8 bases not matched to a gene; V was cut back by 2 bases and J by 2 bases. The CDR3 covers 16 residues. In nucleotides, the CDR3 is TGTGCCAGTAGTATAAGGCCGGGACAGCTACAAGAGACCCAGTACTTC. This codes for CASSIRPGQLQETQYF.

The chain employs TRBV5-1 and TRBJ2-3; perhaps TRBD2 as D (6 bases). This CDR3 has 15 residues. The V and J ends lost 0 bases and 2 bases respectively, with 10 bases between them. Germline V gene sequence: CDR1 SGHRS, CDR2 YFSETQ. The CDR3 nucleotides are TGCGCCAGCAGCTTGGGGGACTCTTTCACAGATACGCAGTATTTT. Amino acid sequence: CASSLGDSFTDTQYF. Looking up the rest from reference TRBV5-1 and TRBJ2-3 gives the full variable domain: KAGVTQTPRYLIKTRGQQVTLSCSPISGHRSVSWYQQTPGQGLQFLFEYFSETQRNKGNFPGRFSGRQFSNSRSEMNVSTLELGDSALYLCASSLGDSFTDTQYFGPGTRLTVL.

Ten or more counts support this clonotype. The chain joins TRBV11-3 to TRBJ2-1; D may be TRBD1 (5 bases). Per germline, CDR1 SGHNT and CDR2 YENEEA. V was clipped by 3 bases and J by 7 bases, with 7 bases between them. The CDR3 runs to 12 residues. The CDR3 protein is CASSFRENEQFF. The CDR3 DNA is TGTGCCAGCAGCTTCAGGGAAAATGAGCAGTTCTTC.

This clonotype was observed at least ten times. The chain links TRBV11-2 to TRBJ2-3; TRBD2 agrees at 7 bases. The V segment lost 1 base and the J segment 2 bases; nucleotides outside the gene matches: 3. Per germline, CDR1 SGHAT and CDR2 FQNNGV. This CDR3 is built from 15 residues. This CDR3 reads CASSLAGGPTDTQYF. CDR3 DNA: TGTGCCAGCAGCTTAGCGGGAGGCCCCACAGATACGCAGTATTTT. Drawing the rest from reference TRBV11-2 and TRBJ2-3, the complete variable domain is EAGVAQSPRYKIIEKRQSVAFWCNPISGHATLYWYQQILGQGPKLLIQFQNNGVVDDSQLPKDRFSAERLKGVDSTLKIQPAKLEDSAVYLCASSLAGGPTDTQYFGPGTRLTVL.

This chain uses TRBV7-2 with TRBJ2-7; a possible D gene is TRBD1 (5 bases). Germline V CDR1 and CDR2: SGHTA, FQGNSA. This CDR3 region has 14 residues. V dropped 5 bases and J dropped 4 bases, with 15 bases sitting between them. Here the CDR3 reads CASSPRSGLYEQYF. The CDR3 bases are TGTGCCAGCAGCCCCCGGTCAGGGTTGTACGAGCAGTACTTC. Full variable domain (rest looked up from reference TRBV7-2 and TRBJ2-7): GAGVSQSPSNKVTEKGKDVELRCDPISGHTALYWYRQSLGQGLEFLIYFQGNSAPDKSGLPSDRFSAERTGGSVSTLTIQRTQQEDSAVYLCASSPRSGLYEQYFGPGTRLTVT.

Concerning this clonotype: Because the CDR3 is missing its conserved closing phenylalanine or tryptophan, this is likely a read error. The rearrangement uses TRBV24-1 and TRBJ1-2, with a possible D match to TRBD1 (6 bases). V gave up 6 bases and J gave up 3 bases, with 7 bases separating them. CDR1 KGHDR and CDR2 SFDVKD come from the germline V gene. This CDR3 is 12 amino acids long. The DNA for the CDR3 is TGTGCCACCAGTCCAGGGGACTATGGCTACACCTCC. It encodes CATSPGDYGYTS.

CDR3 sequence (DNA): TGTGCCATAAAGCCCGGACTAGCGGGAGTGTATAGCACAGATACGCAGTATTTT. This sequence encodes CAIKPGLAGVYSTDTQYF. The gene calls are TRBV10-3 and TRBJ2-3; 13 bases match TRBD2. CDR3 length: 18 amino acids. Trimming removed 9 bases from V and 0 bases from J; junction bases left unmatched: 12. Germline loops: CDR1 ENHRY, CDR2 SYGVKD.

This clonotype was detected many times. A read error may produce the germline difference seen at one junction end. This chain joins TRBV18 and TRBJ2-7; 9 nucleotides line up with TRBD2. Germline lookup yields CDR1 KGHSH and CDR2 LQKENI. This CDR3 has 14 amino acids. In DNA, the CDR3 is TGTGCCAGCTCATTCACCGGGACTAGCCTGGCGATATGGTTC. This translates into CASSFTGTSLAIWF. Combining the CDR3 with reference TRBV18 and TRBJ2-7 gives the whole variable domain NAGVMQNPRHLVRRRGQEARLRCSPMKGHSHVYWYRQLPEEGLKFMVYLQKENIIDESGMPKERFSAEFPKEGPSILRIQQVVRGDSAAYFCASSFTGTSLAIWFGPGTRLTVT.

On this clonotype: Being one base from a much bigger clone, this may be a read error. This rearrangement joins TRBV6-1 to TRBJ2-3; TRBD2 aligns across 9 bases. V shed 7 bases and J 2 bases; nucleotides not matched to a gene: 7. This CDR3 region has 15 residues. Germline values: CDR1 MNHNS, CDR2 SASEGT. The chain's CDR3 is CASNPRLADTDTQYF. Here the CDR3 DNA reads TGTGCCAGCAATCCACGACTAGCGGACACAGATACGCAGTATTTT.

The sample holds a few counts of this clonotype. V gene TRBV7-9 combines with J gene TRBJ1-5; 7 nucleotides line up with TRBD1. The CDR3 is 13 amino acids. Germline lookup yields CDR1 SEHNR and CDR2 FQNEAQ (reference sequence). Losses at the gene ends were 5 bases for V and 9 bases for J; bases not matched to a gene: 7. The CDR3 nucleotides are TGTGCCAGCAGCCAATACAGGGGTGCGCCCCAGCATTTT. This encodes CASSQYRGAPQHF.

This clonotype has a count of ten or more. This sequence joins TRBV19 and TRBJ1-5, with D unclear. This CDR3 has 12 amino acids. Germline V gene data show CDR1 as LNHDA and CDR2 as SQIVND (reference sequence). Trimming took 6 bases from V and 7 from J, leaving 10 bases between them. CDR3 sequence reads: CASRNGEQPQHF. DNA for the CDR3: TGTGCCAGTAGGAACGGGGAACAGCCCCAGCATTTT.

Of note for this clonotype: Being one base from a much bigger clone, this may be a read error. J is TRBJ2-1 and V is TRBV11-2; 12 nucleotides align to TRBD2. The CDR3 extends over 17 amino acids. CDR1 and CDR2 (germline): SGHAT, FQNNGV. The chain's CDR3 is CASSRRLAGVTYSEQFF. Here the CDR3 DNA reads TGTGCCAGCAGCCGGAGACTAGCGGGAGTGACTTACAGTGAGCAGTTCTTC.

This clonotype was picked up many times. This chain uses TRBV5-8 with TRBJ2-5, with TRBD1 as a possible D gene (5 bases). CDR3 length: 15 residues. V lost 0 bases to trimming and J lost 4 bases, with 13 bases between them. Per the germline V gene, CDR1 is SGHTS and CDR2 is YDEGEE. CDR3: CASSLAGAQGETQYF. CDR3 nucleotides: TGTGCCAGCAGCTTGGCCGGTGCTCAGGGAGAGACCCAGTACTTC. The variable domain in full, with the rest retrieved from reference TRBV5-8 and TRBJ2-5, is EAGVTQSPTHLIKTRGQQATLRCSPISGHTSVYWYQQALGLGLQFLLWYDEGEERNRGNFPPRFSGRQFPNYSSELNVNALELEDSALYLCASSLAGAQGETQYFGPGTRLLVL.

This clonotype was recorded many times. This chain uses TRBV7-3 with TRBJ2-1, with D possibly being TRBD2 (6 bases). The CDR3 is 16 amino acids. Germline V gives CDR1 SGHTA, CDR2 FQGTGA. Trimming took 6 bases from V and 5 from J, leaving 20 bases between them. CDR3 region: CASSLVSGGVNNEQFF. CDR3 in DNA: TGTGCCAGCAGTTTAGTTAGCGGAGGAGTTAACAATGAGCAGTTCTTC. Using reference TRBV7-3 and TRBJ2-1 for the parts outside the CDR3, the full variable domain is GAGVSQTPSNKVTEKGKYVELRCDPISGHTALYWYRQSLGQGPEFLIYFQGTGAADDSGLPNDRFFAVRPEGSVSTLKIQRTERGDSAVYLCASSLVSGGVNNEQFFGPGTRLTVL.